This paragraph covers one TCR beta chain sequence. Whoever was chosen for sequencing had shown CD8+CD57+ cell expansion by flow cytometry. Severe acquired aplastic anemia affected all patients. The record originates from a study of CD8+CD57+ T cells in acquired aplastic anemia. Study background: Sorted CD4+ plus CD8+ cells gave DNA averaging roughly 2.9 ug.

Genomic DNA templated the TCR beta VDJ and CDR3 profiling. Each CDR3 protein is one row after TCRdb ran MiXCR on the reads. The sample shows roughly 250,000 distinct CDR3 sequences, around 82% of them seen only once. V was pared by 5 bases and J by 9 bases, with 17 bases between. Germline V gives CDR1 SGHTA, CDR2 FQGTGA. This CDR3 has 15 amino acids. The sequencing sample was made of sorted CD4+, CD8+, or CD8+CD57+ T cells (not recorded which) from PBMCs. The clonotype originates from a human donor with aplastic anemia. The J gene is TRBJ1-6, the V gene TRBV7-3; tentative D call: TRBD1 (5 bases). The CDR3 DNA is TGTGCCAGCAGCAGAAACGGGGGGATGAGTTCACCCCTCCACTTT. It is translated as CASSRNGGMSSPLHF.